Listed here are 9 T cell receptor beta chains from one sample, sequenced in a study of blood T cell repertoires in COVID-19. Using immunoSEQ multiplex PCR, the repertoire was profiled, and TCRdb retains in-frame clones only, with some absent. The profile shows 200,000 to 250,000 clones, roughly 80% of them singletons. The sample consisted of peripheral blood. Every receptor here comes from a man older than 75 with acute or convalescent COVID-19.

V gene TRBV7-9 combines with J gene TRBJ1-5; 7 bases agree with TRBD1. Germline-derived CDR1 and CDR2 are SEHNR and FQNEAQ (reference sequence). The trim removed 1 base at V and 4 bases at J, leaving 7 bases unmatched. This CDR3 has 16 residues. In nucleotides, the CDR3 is TGTGCCAGCAGCTTAGTAGGACCGACAGGGAATCAGCCCCAGCATTTT. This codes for CASSLVGPTGNQPQHF.

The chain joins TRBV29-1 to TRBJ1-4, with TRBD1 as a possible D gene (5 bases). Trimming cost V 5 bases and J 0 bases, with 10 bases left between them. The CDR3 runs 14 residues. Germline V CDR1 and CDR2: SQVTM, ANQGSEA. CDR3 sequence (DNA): TGCAGCGTTTCGACAGTTCCAACTAATGAAAAACTGTTTTTT. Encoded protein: CSVSTVPTNEKLFF.

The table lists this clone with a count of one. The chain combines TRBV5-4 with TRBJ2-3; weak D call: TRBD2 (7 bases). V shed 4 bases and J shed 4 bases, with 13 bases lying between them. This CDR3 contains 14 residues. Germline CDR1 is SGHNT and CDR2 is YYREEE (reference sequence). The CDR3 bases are TGTGCCAGCAGCAAGACGGGGGGCCCAGATACGCAGTATTTT. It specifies CASSKTGGPDTQYF.

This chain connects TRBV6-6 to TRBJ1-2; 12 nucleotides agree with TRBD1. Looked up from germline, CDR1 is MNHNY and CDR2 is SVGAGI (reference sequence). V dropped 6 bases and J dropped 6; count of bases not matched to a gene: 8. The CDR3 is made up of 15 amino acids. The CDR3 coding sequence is TGTGCCAGCAGGCCCGGGACAGGGGGCGATAATGGCTACACCTTC. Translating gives CASRPGTGGDNGYTF.

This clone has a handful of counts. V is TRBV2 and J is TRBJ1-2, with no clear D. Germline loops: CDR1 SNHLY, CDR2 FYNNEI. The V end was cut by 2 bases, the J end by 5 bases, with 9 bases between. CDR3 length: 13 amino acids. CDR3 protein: CASSEIQQYGYTF. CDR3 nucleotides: TGTGCCAGCAGTGAAATACAACAGTATGGCTACACCTTC.

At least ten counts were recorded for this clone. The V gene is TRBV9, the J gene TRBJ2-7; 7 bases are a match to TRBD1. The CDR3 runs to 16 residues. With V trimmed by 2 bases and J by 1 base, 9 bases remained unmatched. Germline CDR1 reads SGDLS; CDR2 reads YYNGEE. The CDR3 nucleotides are TGTGCCAGCAGCGTTGATGTCGGGACAGATTCCTACGAGCAGTACTTC. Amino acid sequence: CASSVDVGTDSYEQYF.

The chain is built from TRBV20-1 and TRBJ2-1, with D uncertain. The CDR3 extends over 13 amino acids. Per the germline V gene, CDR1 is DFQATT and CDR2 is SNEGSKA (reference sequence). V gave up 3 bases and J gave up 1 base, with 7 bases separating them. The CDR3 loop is CSASWSSYNEQFF. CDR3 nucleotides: TGCAGTGCTAGTTGGAGTTCCTACAATGAGCAGTTCTTC.

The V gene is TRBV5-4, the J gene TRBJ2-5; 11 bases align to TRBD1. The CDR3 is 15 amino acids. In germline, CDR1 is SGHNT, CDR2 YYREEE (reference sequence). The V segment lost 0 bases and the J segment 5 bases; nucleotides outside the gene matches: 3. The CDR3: CASSLGTGGWETQYF. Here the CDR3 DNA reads TGTGCCAGCAGCTTGGGGACAGGGGGCTGGGAGACCCAGTACTTC.

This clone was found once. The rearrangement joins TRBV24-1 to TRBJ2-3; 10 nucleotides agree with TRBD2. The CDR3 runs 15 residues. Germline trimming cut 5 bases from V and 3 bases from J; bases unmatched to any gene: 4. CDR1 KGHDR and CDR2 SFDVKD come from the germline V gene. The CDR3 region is CATSAELAGTDTQYF. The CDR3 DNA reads TGTGCCACCAGTGCTGAACTAGCGGGGACAGATACGCAGTATTTT.